This T cell receptor beta chain was profiled in a study of T cell clones after liver transplantation. Assay: immunoSEQ multiplex PCR; the TCRdb copy retains only in-frame clones and omits some. The profile covers 50,000 or so clones, with more than 65% appearing a single time and 7.5% to 10% taken by the ten largest. This clone occurred once. V lost 0 bases and J 7 bases, leaving 7 bases between the germline ends. In germline, CDR1 is MNHNS, CDR2 SASEGT. The CDR3 is made up of 12 amino acids. Sequencing was performed on CD4+ T cells from blood, taken 54 months after liver transplant. This sequence joins TRBV6-1 and TRBJ2-7; tentatively, D is TRBD2 (5 bases). The sequence came from a human patient who received a liver transplant. A subset of T cells may come from the graft donor. The CDR3 loop reads CASSEAGREQYF. CDR3 DNA: TGTGCCAGCAGTGAAGCAGGGAGAGAGCAGTACTTC.